Sequencing of this TCR beta chain was carried out in a study of control samples from healthy donors and cancer patients. Using immunoSEQ multiplex PCR, the repertoire was profiled, and TCRdb retains in-frame clones only, with some absent. The table lists tens of thousands of clones, roughly nine tenths of them singletons, with about 4% in the top ten. CDR3 length: 18 amino acids. CDR1 and CDR2 (germline): KGHDR, SFDVKD. V lost 3 bases, J lost 7 bases, and 24 bases lay in between. This TCR was recovered from a woman aged 50 to 60 in good health. Input material: blood. The gene calls are TRBV24-1 and TRBJ2-1; either TRBD1 or TRBD2 may supply D (6 bases each). The CDR3 protein is CATSDRPGAGRGKNEQFF. The CDR3 DNA sequence: TGTGCCACCAGTGATCGACCGGGGGCGGGTAGGGGAAAAAATGAGCAGTTCTTC.